Included here is one TCR beta chain sequence, with context. V was shortened by 1 base and J by 10 bases, with 15 bases between the two germline ends. Germline assignment: CDR1 SGHKS and CDR2 YYEKEE (reference sequence). This CDR3 comprises 14 residues. For TCRbeta, the library was prepared with unique molecular identifiers. Via MiXCR, TCRdb re-called the PCR reads, giving one row per CDR3 protein. The table includes about 580,000 distinct CDR3 sequences, more than 20% detected once. This sample was included in a study of T-cell reconstitution after alpha-beta-depleted transplantation in children. This chain uses TRBV5-5 with TRBJ1-5; D might be TRBD1 (5 bases). The sequencing used PBMCs, mostly from graft donor cells, collected 360 days after TCRalphabeta/CD19-depleted stem cell transplant. The TCR comes from a boy in the first two years of life who had a stem cell transplant for acute myeloid leukemia, so the T cells may come from the graft donor. Here the CDR3 DNA reads TGTGCCAGCAGCTTGTTAGGGGATTACATCCCCCAGCATTTT. Translating it yields CASSLLGDYIPQHF.